The 8 T cell receptor beta chains below were found in one sample sequenced in a study of monozygotic twins with inflammatory bowel disease. TCRdb reprocessed the 5' RACE reads and reports one entry per CDR3 protein, with no DNA. Recorded for this sample: tens of thousands of distinct CDR3 sequences. Material: blood. These receptors were taken from a human donor with ulcerative colitis or Crohn's disease, or a healthy co-twin of an affected twin (not recorded which).

The rearrangement links TRBV7-9 to TRBJ1-1; as DNA is missing, the TRBD1 call by TCRdb cannot be tested. Germline CDR1 and CDR2: SEHNR and FQNEAQ (reference sequence). The CDR3 has 15 amino acids. This CDR3 reads CASSLYRDRGYEAFF.

The chain carries TRBV4-1 and TRBJ2-7; TCRdb gives TRBD2 as the D gene, but with no DNA this cannot be confirmed. The V gene's germline CDR1 is MGHRA and CDR2 YSYEKL. The CDR3 totals 16 residues. The chain's CDR3 is CASSQDDTSLTYEQYF.

This chain joins TRBV18 and TRBJ1-6. From germline, CDR1 is KGHSH and CDR2 LQKENI. CDR3 length equals 15 residues. Here the CDR3 reads CASSRQGERNSPLHF. The full variable domain, its missing parts supplied by reference TRBV18 and TRBJ1-6, is NAGVMQNPRHLVRRRGQEARLRCSPMKGHSHVYWYRQLPEEGLKFMVYLQKENIIDESGMPKERFSAEFPKEGPSILRIQQVVRGDSAAYFCASSRQGERNSPLHFGNGTRLTVT.

The genes are TRBV6-6 and TRBJ2-7. This CDR3 contains 12 residues. The germline gives CDR1 MNHNY, CDR2 SVGAGI (reference sequence). The CDR3 loop is CASSSTEYEQYF.

The chain recombines TRBV5-1 with TRBJ1-1; without DNA, the TCRdb call of TRBD1 cannot be checked. The CDR3 spans 14 residues. Per the germline V gene, CDR1 is SGHRS and CDR2 is YFSETQ. This CDR3 reads CASSLGGAQTEAFF.

The chain joins TRBV12-3 or TRBV12-4 to TRBJ2-7; TCRdb returns TRBD1, unconfirmable since there is no DNA. CDR3 length equals 13 residues. CDR3 loop: CASSRDVGYEQYF.

The chain is built from TRBV12-3 or TRBV12-4 and TRBJ1-1; TCRdb's D call, TRBD1, is unchecked because there is no DNA. The CDR3 is 11 residues long. The CDR3 sequence: CASSLTDEAFF.

The rearrangement uses TRBV7-9 and TRBJ2-7; lacking DNA, the TRBD2 call made by TCRdb goes unchecked. The V gene's germline CDR1 is SEHNR and CDR2 FQNEAQ (reference sequence). The CDR3 totals 14 residues. The CDR3 reads CASSPGTSRIEQYF.